This T cell receptor (beta chain) was found in a study of human T cells and chemical hapten exposure. The time point was: pre-sensitization, week 0. Regarding treatment: therapeutic diphenylcyclopropenone sensitization with weekly scalp DPC. Trimming shortened V by 3 bases and J by 12 bases, and 14 bases separated the two germline ends. The CDR3 has 13 residues. The germline V gene has CDR1 KGHSH and CDR2 LQKENI. This clonotype was seen many times. TCRdb re-analysed the RACE reads in MiXCR, keeping a single row per CDR3 protein. The top ten hold 3% to 4.5% of the sample, which has approximately 60,000 distinct CDR3 sequences, 11% seen once.

The rearrangement uses TRBV18 and TRBJ1-4, with D possibly being TRBD1 (5 bases). The receptor was isolated from a woman in her thirties or forties with alopecia areata. Some clones in this sample may be carry-over from other donors' samples. The source was whole blood, collected in connection with sensitization to the hapten diphenylcyclopropenone (DPC). CDR3 DNA: TGTGCCAGCTCACCCAATAGAGCGGGGGAACTGTTTTTT. This codes for CASSPNRAGELFF.